A single sample is the source of the 14 T cell receptor beta chains below, sequenced in a study of blood T cell repertoires in COVID-19 (dated by TCRdb to the early 2020s). The library was made by the immunoSEQ multiplex PCR assay. The table was pulled from immuneACCESS by TCRdb, which kept in-frame rearrangements only. Such tables lose some clones; where checked, under half of the loss comes from unresolved V genes, and the rest has no known cause. The sample table shows some 20,000 clones, and roughly three quarters are seen once. The top ten clones comprise roughly 8.7% of the sample. Sequenced input: peripheral blood. The receptors were gathered from a man in his 60s with acute or convalescent COVID-19.

The chain couples TRBV9 to TRBJ2-1; 10 bases map to TRBD1. CDR1 SGDLS and CDR2 YYNGEE come from the germline V gene. Trimming at V came to 0 bases and at J to 1 base, leaving 1 base not matched to a gene. This CDR3 comprises 16 residues. The CDR3 here is CASSVGTGGSYNEQFF. The CDR3 bases are TGTGCCAGCAGCGTAGGGACAGGGGGGTCCTACAATGAGCAGTTCTTC.

The chain joins TRBV6-5 to TRBJ2-1, with D possibly matching TRBD2 (6 bases). The ends were cut back, 5 bases at V and 6 bases at J, with 17 bases in the middle. The germline gives CDR1 MNHEY, CDR2 SVGAGI. The CDR3 runs to 15 residues. CDR3: CASSRTGEVGNEQFF. For the CDR3, the DNA is TGTGCCAGCAGTCGAACGGGGGAAGTGGGCAATGAGCAGTTCTTC.

This chain uses TRBV6-1 with TRBJ2-1; perhaps TRBD1 as D (6 bases). Per germline, CDR1 MNHNS and CDR2 SASEGT. Deletions cut 0 bases from V and 0 bases from J, with 12 bases between. This CDR3 region has 17 residues. As DNA, the CDR3 is TGTGCCAGCAGTGAAGCGCACTCCAGGGGCTCCTACAATGAGCAGTTCTTC. This sequence encodes CASSEAHSRGSYNEQFF.

This clone appeared a few times. The CDR3 coding sequence is TGCGCCAGCAGCTTGGGGGCAGGCATCACTGGAAACACCATATATTTT. Its translation is CASSLGAGITGNTIYF. The chain employs TRBV5-1 and TRBJ1-3; unclear D gene. Trimming cost V 0 bases and J 2 bases, with 12 bases left between them. This CDR3 comprises 16 residues. The germline gives CDR1 SGHRS, CDR2 YFSETQ.

CDR3 DNA: TGTGCCAGCAGCCAGAAGGGGCTCTCTGGGGCCAACGTCCTGACTTTC. Amino acid sequence: CASSQKGLSGANVLTF. The V call is TRBV4-2, the J call TRBJ2-6, with a tentative D call TRBD1 (5 bases). In germline, CDR1 is LGHNA, CDR2 YNFKEQ. Between the trimmed V and J ends, which lost 3 bases and 0 bases, there was a span of 9 bases. CDR3 length: 16 residues.

This sequence joins TRBV6-5 and TRBJ2-7; D gene ambiguous. CDR1 MNHEY and CDR2 SVGAGI come from the germline V gene. V lost 10 bases and J lost 3, with 7 bases in between. This CDR3 has 10 amino acids. CDR3 sequence reads: CATFRYEQYF. The CDR3 DNA reads as TGTGCCACCTTTCGCTACGAGCAGTACTTC.

This sequence joins TRBV14 and TRBJ1-1, with unresolved D. The CDR3 sequence is 14 residues long. Per the germline V gene, CDR1 is SGHDN and CDR2 is FVKESK. V lost 3 bases and J lost 7, with 15 bases in between. The CDR3 DNA is TGTGCCAGCAGCCACCCCCCCGAGGTGGTTGAAGCTTTCTTT. Protein: CASSHPPEVVEAFF.

This clone has just a few counts. This chain joins TRBV24-1 and TRBJ2-3, with D unclear. This CDR3 is built from 16 residues. Germline values: CDR1 KGHDR, CDR2 SFDVKD. Between the trimmed V and J ends, which lost 6 bases and 0 bases, there was a span of 15 bases. The CDR3 protein is CATSLNGDLSTDTQYF. The CDR3 DNA reads as TGTGCCACCAGTTTGAACGGAGACCTTAGCACAGATACGCAGTATTTT.

CDR3 in amino acids: CASSIGGGQETQYF. The CDR3 region has the DNA TGTGCCAGTAGTATTGGAGGCGGACAAGAGACCCAGTACTTC. The chain couples TRBV19 to TRBJ2-5, with D possibly TRBD2 on 5 matching bases. The V gene's germline CDR1 is LNHDA and CDR2 SQIVND (reference sequence). V was shortened by 3 bases and J by 2 bases, with 10 bases between the two germline ends. The length of the CDR3 is 14 residues.

The rearrangement joins TRBV18 to TRBJ1-5; TRBD1 agrees at 7 bases. Germline V gives CDR1 KGHSH, CDR2 LQKENI. The CDR3 contains 15 residues. V shed 4 bases, J shed 4 bases, and the junction held 7 bases outside the gene matches. The CDR3 here is CASSRYTGENQPQHF. As DNA, the CDR3 is TGTGCCAGCTCACGATACACAGGGGAAAATCAGCCCCAGCATTTT.

The rearrangement links TRBV28 to TRBJ1-5; 12 nucleotides match TRBD1. The junction had 11 bases not matched to a gene; V was cut back by 2 bases and J by 0 bases. Germline CDR1 and CDR2: MDHEN and SYDVKM. This CDR3 is 20 amino acids long. The CDR3: CASSLEGQGARVYSNQPQHF. DNA for the CDR3: TGTGCCAGCAGTTTAGAGGGACAGGGGGCGCGGGTTTATAGCAATCAGCCCCAGCATTTT.

The rearrangement links TRBV12-5 to TRBJ2-1; 10 positions agree with TRBD1. This CDR3 has 18 residues. The germline V gene has CDR1 LGHNT and CDR2 FRNRAP. The trim removed 0 bases at V and 7 bases at J, leaving 12 bases unmatched. The CDR3 reads CASGLVFGTGEVRNEQFF. CDR3 DNA: TGTGCTAGTGGTTTGGTCTTCGGGACAGGGGAAGTAAGGAATGAGCAGTTCTTC.

The chain has TRBV5-1 and TRBJ2-1; TRBD2 agrees at 15 bases. Germline assignment: CDR1 SGHRS and CDR2 YFSETQ. The trim removed 4 bases at V and 4 bases at J, leaving 6 bases unmatched. The CDR3 is 17 residues long. CDR3 loop: CASSRGLAGGSYNEQFF. As DNA, the CDR3 is TGCGCCAGCAGCAGAGGACTAGCGGGGGGGTCTTACAATGAGCAGTTCTTC. Full variable domain (outside the CDR3, taken from reference TRBV5-1 and TRBJ2-1): KAGVTQTPRYLIKTRGQQVTLSCSPISGHRSVSWYQQTPGQGLQFLFEYFSETQRNKGNFPGRFSGRQFSNSRSEMNVSTLELGDSALYLCASSRGLAGGSYNEQFFGPGTRLTVL.

This clone was seen a handful of times. The chain is built from TRBV24-1 and TRBJ1-5, with D possibly matching TRBD1 (6 bases). There are 15 residues in the CDR3. Trimming took 9 bases from V and 1 from J, leaving 15 bases between them. Germline assignment: CDR1 KGHDR and CDR2 SFDVKD. CDR3 in DNA: TGTGCCACCGGCTACAGGGATCTGAGCAATCAGCCCCAGCATTTT. It encodes CATGYRDLSNQPQHF.